This TCR beta chain was sequenced for a study of blood T cell repertoires in COVID-19. The method was immunoSEQ multiplex PCR; TCRdb's version includes in-frame clones alone and lacks a portion of them. The sample has 130,000 or so clones, roughly 80% seen once. Germline CDR1 SGDLS, CDR2 YYNGEE. V gave up 3 bases and J gave up 7 bases; unmatched junction bases: 13. This CDR3 has 16 amino acids. The chain recombines TRBV9 with TRBJ2-1; 7 nucleotides line up with TRBD1. This receptor was obtained from a woman aged 60-75 years with acute or convalescent COVID-19. The sample taken for sequencing was peripheral blood. The CDR3 loop reads CASSDSPNRGRNEQFF. The CDR3 DNA reads TGTGCCAGCAGCGATAGTCCGAACAGGGGAAGGAATGAGCAGTTCTTC.